The 13 T cell receptor beta chains below were found in one sample sequenced in a study of T cells in Graves' hyperthyroidism and ophthalmopathy. TCR beta CDR3 regions were amplified from RNA. First-round RT-PCR of the TCR CDR3 relied on the HTBI primer set. TCRdb recomputed calls from the multiplex PCR reads with MiXCR, one row per CDR3 protein. This table holds around 420,000 distinct CDR3 sequences, around 15% found once. The sample comprised blood. These receptor sequences come from a woman aged 18-35 years with Graves' hyperthyroidism.

There are many counts of this clonotype. This rearrangement joins TRBV27 to TRBJ2-7; TRBD1 aligns across 9 bases. Per the germline V gene, CDR1 is MNHEY and CDR2 is SMNVEV (reference sequence). V was clipped by 6 bases and J by 2 bases; unmatched bases: 5. This CDR3 has 14 amino acids. The CDR3 DNA sequence: TGTGCCAGCAGGGCCGGGACAGGGCCCTACGAGCAGTACTTC. Translation gives CASRAGTGPYEQYF.

The rearrangement joins TRBV4-2 to TRBJ2-1; 8 positions agree with TRBD1. The V segment lost 2 bases and the J segment 3 bases; nucleotides outside the gene matches: 6. CDR1 is LGHNA, CDR2 YNFKEQ, per germline. This CDR3 has 16 residues. CDR3 protein: CASSQTGTGDYNEQFF. The DNA for the CDR3 is TGTGCCAGCAGCCAAACCGGGACAGGAGACTACAATGAGCAGTTCTTC.

This clonotype was seen more than once but under ten times. A single base separates this from a much larger clone, so it may be a read error. The rearrangement links TRBV7-2 to TRBJ2-1; 8 positions match TRBD2. The CDR3 runs to 16 residues. Looked up from germline, CDR1 is SGHTA and CDR2 is FQGNSA. The CDR3 coding sequence is TGTGCCGGCAGCTTAGCAAGCGGGAGCGCATACAATGAGCAGTTCTTC. Its translation: CAGSLASGSAYNEQFF.

This clonotype was seen ten or more times. Here the CDR3 reads CASSDPSGRVTDTQYF. The CDR3 nucleotides are TGTGCCAGCAGCGACCCAAGCGGGAGAGTCACAGATACGCAGTATTTT. This chain links TRBV12-3 or TRBV12-4 with TRBJ2-3; 8 positions agree with TRBD2. The CDR3 length is 16 residues. Germline trimming cut 6 bases from V and 2 bases from J; bases unmatched to any gene: 10.

This clonotype was picked up many times. The chain links TRBV12-3 or TRBV12-4 to TRBJ1-4; 11 nucleotides agree with TRBD1. CDR3 length: 16 amino acids. With 4 bases clipped from V and 8 bases from J, the junction kept 9 bases outside the gene matches. The CDR3 DNA reads TGTGCCAGCAGTTCCGGACAGGGGGCGTATAGAGAAAAACTGTTTTTT. Protein product: CASSSGQGAYREKLFF.

The table lists this clonotype with many counts. This chain joins TRBV30 and TRBJ1-1; D gene ambiguous. CDR3 length equals 13 residues. Trimming shortened V by 3 bases and J by 0 bases, and 8 bases separated the two germline ends. Germline-derived CDR1 and CDR2 are GTSNPN and SVGIG (reference sequence). This CDR3 reads CAWRRTMNTEAFF. The CDR3 DNA is TGTGCCTGGAGGCGGACTATGAACACTGAAGCTTTCTTT.

This clonotype was seen just once. This chain links TRBV24-1 with TRBJ2-2; D gene uncertain. CDR3 length: 15 amino acids. Per the germline V gene, CDR1 is KGHDR and CDR2 is SFDVKD. Trimming left V 9 bases short and J 6 bases short, with 19 bases between. The CDR3 reads CATGVGYSDAGELFF. CDR3 DNA sequence: TGTGCCACCGGGGTAGGATATAGTGACGCCGGGGAGCTGTTTTTT.

This clonotype was observed a handful of times. A much larger clone is a single base away; this may be a read error. The chain recombines TRBV20-1 with TRBJ1-1; D unresolved. Germline lookup yields CDR1 DFQATT and CDR2 SNEGSKA (reference sequence). The CDR3 runs to 12 residues. The V end was cut by 2 bases, the J end by 7 bases, with 11 bases between. The DNA for the CDR3 is TGCAGTGCTAGAACACCCCTGGGTGAAGCTTTCTTT. Residues: CSARTPLGEAFF.

This CDR3 is CASSQTTANTEAFF. DNA of the CDR3: TGTGCCAGCAGCCAAACGACAGCTAACACTGAAGCTTTCTTT. The V call is TRBV7-9, the J call TRBJ1-1; D is perhaps TRBD1 (5 bases). With 5 bases removed from V and 2 bases from J, the gap between germline ends came to 12 bases. From germline, CDR1 is SEHNR and CDR2 FQNEAQ (reference sequence). The CDR3 is 14 amino acids.

This clonotype was seen ten or more times. One end of the junction fails to match germline, which may point to a read error. The rearrangement joins TRBV7-7 to TRBJ2-1; D remains ambiguous. Per the germline V gene, CDR1 is SSHAT and CDR2 is FNYEAQ (reference sequence). The CDR3 extends over 13 amino acids. Here the CDR3 reads CASSGVEDREQFF. CDR3 bases: TGTGCTAGCAGTGGGGTAGAGGATCGGGAGCAGTTCTTC.

This chain joins TRBV3-1 and TRBJ2-2; TRBD2 aligns across 9 bases. Germline V gene data show CDR1 as LGHDT and CDR2 as YNNKEL (reference sequence). This CDR3 has 20 residues. The trim removed 1 base at V and 4 bases at J, leaving 16 bases unmatched. Here the CDR3 DNA reads TGTGCCAGCAGCCAAGTTCCTACAGTTAGCGGGAGAGAAGGCACCGGGGAGCTGTTTTTT. The encoded protein is CASSQVPTVSGREGTGELFF.

V usage is TRBV7-2 and J usage is TRBJ2-2; D unresolved. Germline CDR1 and CDR2: SGHTA and FQGNSA. The CDR3 spans 14 residues. Trimming took off 3 bases at V and 4 bases at J, with 9 bases between the two ends. CDR3 coding DNA: TGTGCCAGCAGCTTTACCTCGGCCACCGGGGAGCTGTTTTTT. Translating it yields CASSFTSATGELFF.

This clonotype was counted many times. The rearrangement links TRBV2 to TRBJ2-1, with 7 bases identical to TRBD2. Unmatched junction bases numbered 12, after V lost 6 bases and J lost 1 base. The CDR3 covers 17 residues. Germline CDR1 SNHLY, CDR2 FYNNEI. CDR3 DNA sequence: TGTGCCAGCAGCTCGGAAAGGGCTAGCGGATCCTACAATGAGCAGTTCTTC. This encodes CASSSERASGSYNEQFF.